The 22 T cell receptor beta chains below were found in one sample sequenced in a study of siplizumab effects on memory and regulatory T cells. Sequencing was performed with immunoSEQ multiplex PCR; in TCRdb, only in-frame clones are kept and a portion is missing. The table lists about 69,000 clones, approximately 88% of them singletons. Material for sequencing was Tregs sorted from blood. These receptors were taken from a human donor in good health.

This clone was seen only a few times. The V call is TRBV23-1, the J call TRBJ1-4; 10 nucleotides agree with TRBD1. TRBV23-1 is given ORF status, its function remaining uncertain. J was trimmed by 12 bases and V by 6 bases; bases with no gene match: 13. This CDR3 is built from 15 residues. Written as DNA, the CDR3 is TGCGCCAGCAGCTGCTCCGGGACAGGGGCCCGGGAACTGTTTTTT. Translation gives CASSCSGTGARELFF.

This chain connects TRBV11-2 to TRBJ2-3; D tentatively fits TRBD1 or TRBD2 (5 bases each). Trimming stripped 4 bases from V and 4 bases from J, with 12 bases between. The CDR3 loop spans 14 amino acids. The V gene's germline CDR1 is SGHAT and CDR2 FQNNGV. CDR3 sequence (DNA): TGTGCCAGCAGCTACTTCCTGGGGGCAGATACGCAGTATTTT. Residues: CASSYFLGADTQYF.

The chain uses TRBV5-8 and TRBJ2-5; D possibly corresponds to TRBD1 (5 bases). This CDR3 region has 15 residues. V lost 4 bases, J lost 0 bases, and 13 bases lay in between. Germline V gives CDR1 SGHTS, CDR2 YDEGEE. This chain's CDR3 is CASSTQGAYQETQYF. CDR3 DNA: TGTGCCAGCAGCACCCAAGGGGCATACCAAGAGACCCAGTACTTC.

This clone appeared a single time. The gene calls are TRBV4-1 and TRBJ1-2, with TRBD1 as a possible D gene (6 bases). Between the trimmed V and J ends, which lost 0 bases and 2 bases, there was a span of 10 bases. CDR3 length: 15 residues. The germline V gene has CDR1 MGHRA and CDR2 YSYEKL. CDR3 nucleotide sequence: TGCGCCAGCAGCCAAGACCCCACAGGGAACTATGGCTACACCTTC. Translating gives CASSQDPTGNYGYTF.

This chain uses TRBV4-2 with TRBJ1-2; D is ambiguous. The length of the CDR3 is 13 residues. V lost 1 base and J lost 1, with 4 bases in between. Germline V gene data show CDR1 as LGHNA and CDR2 as YNFKEQ. Here the CDR3 reads CASSQVDNYGYTF. The CDR3 DNA sequence: TGTGCCAGCAGCCAAGTAGATAACTATGGCTACACCTTC.

V is TRBV18 and J is TRBJ1-5, with no clear D. The CDR3 runs 15 residues. CDR1 KGHSH and CDR2 LQKENI come from the germline V gene. V lost 3 bases and J 1 base, leaving 10 bases between the germline ends. CDR3 nucleotide sequence: TGTGCCAGCTCACCCCCCGGGATGAGCAATCAGCCCCAGCATTTT. Amino acid sequence: CASSPPGMSNQPQHF.

The chain has TRBV5-1 and TRBJ2-3; D not resolved. CDR3 length: 16 residues. The germline V gene encodes CDR1 SGHRS and CDR2 YFSETQ. V was cut by 0 bases and J by 2 bases, with 13 bases left in between. The CDR3 here is CASSLVLGRITDTQYF. The CDR3 DNA reads as TGCGCCAGCAGCTTGGTTCTGGGCCGAATCACAGATACGCAGTATTTT.

This clone was counted a single time. The chain carries TRBV19 and TRBJ1-5; 11 bases fit TRBD1. V shed 6 bases and J 2 bases; nucleotides not matched to a gene: 6. The germline CDR1 and CDR2 sequences are LNHDA and SQIVND (reference sequence). The CDR3 has 16 residues. For the CDR3, the DNA is TGTGCCAGTAGCCGGACAGGGGGCAGGGGCAATCAGCCCCAGCATTTT. Amino acid sequence: CASSRTGGRGNQPQHF.

This chain links TRBV11-3 with TRBJ2-3, with 7 bases identical to TRBD2. With 1 base clipped from V and 11 bases from J, the junction kept 3 bases outside the gene matches. The CDR3 is 12 amino acids. CDR1 SGHNT and CDR2 YENEEA come from the germline V gene. CDR3 sequence: CASSLGLAEQYF. CDR3 DNA sequence: TGTGCCAGCAGCTTAGGCCTAGCGGAGCAGTATTTT.

Of note for this clone: The junction departs from the called germline gene at one end, perhaps through a read error. The chain uses TRBV7-2 and TRBJ2-1; TRBD2 matches 10 bases. Germline V gene lookup returns CDR1 SGHTA and CDR2 FQGNSA. This CDR3 region has 14 residues. In DNA form, the CDR3 reads TGTGCCAGCAGCCTAGCGGGAGTTTGGAATGAGCAGTTCTTC. This codes for CASSLAGVWNEQFF. Full variable domain (remainder filled in from reference TRBV7-2 and TRBJ2-1): GAGVSQSPSNKVTEKGKDVELRCDPISGHTALYWYRQSLGQGLEFLIYFQGNSAPDKSGLPSDRFSAERTGGSVSTLTIQRTQQEDSAVYLCASSLAGVWNEQFFGPGTRLTVL.

This clone was picked up one time. The chain couples TRBV5-1 to TRBJ2-1; 10 bases are shared with TRBD1. The CDR3 totals 13 residues. Germline V CDR1 and CDR2: SGHRS, YFSETQ. Unmatched junction bases numbered 6, after V lost 8 bases and J lost 7 bases. The CDR3 DNA is TGCGCCAGTCTCGACAGGGGGCGGAATGAGCAGTTCTTC. Translation gives CASLDRGRNEQFF.

V is TRBV19 and J is TRBJ2-2; 10 bases fit TRBD1. The germline V gene has CDR1 LNHDA and CDR2 SQIVND (reference sequence). With V trimmed by 6 bases and J by 15 bases, 10 bases remained unmatched. The CDR3 spans 13 residues. For the CDR3, the DNA is TGTGCCAGTAGGTTGGGACAGGGGACTATGTTGTTTTTT. It encodes CASRLGQGTMLFF.

V is TRBV4-2 and J is TRBJ1-2, with D possibly matching TRBD1 (5 bases). The germline gives CDR1 LGHNA, CDR2 YNFKEQ. This CDR3 has 17 residues. V shed 1 base and J shed 4 bases, with 19 bases lying between them. The CDR3 nucleotides are TGTGCCAGCAGCCAAGTCTGGGTCGAGGGGTTGGCCTATGGCTACACCTTC. Translating it yields CASSQVWVEGLAYGYTF.

The CDR3 loop is CASSPQSKSSYEQYF. CDR3 bases: TGTGCCAGCTCACCACAGAGTAAGAGCTCCTACGAGCAGTACTTC. The genes are TRBV18 and TRBJ2-7; no definite D call. V lost 1 base, J lost 0 bases, and 10 bases lay in between. The CDR3 sequence is 15 residues long. Germline CDR1 and CDR2: KGHSH and LQKENI. Drawing the rest from reference TRBV18 and TRBJ2-7, the complete variable domain is NAGVMQNPRHLVRRRGQEARLRCSPMKGHSHVYWYRQLPEEGLKFMVYLQKENIIDESGMPKERFSAEFPKEGPSILRIQQVVRGDSAAYFCASSPQSKSSYEQYFGPGTRLTVT.

J is TRBJ2-1 and V is TRBV7-2; TRBD2 agrees at 14 bases. CDR3 length equals 16 residues. Unmatched junction bases numbered 9, after V lost 5 bases and J lost 9 bases. Germline V lookup: CDR1 SGHTA, CDR2 FQGNSA. As DNA, the CDR3 is TGTGCCAGCAGCGCGGGACTAGCGGGAGATATGGTTGAGCAGTTCTTC. This encodes CASSAGLAGDMVEQFF.

This clone was found once. This chain joins TRBV7-2 and TRBJ1-2; D possibly corresponds to TRBD1 (6 bases). Germline V CDR1 and CDR2: SGHTA, FQGNSA. This CDR3 is built from 14 residues. With 2 bases removed from V and 8 bases from J, the gap between germline ends came to 15 bases. The CDR3 DNA follows: TGTGCCAGCAGCTTATGGCGGGGGCAGGAGGGCTACACCTTC. The encoded protein is CASSLWRGQEGYTF.

The rearrangement joins TRBV5-8 to TRBJ1-2; D remains ambiguous. The germline CDR1 and CDR2 sequences are SGHTS and YDEGEE. Trimming left V 4 bases short and J 8 bases short, with 21 bases between. This CDR3 is built from 15 residues. CDR3 bases: TGTGCCAGCAGCCGCTTCCCTCACGAGCGCCGGGGCTACACCTTC. Translation gives CASSRFPHERRGYTF.

The chain recombines TRBV29-1 with TRBJ2-1; TRBD2 agrees at 7 bases. Unmatched junction bases numbered 4, after V lost 5 bases and J lost 3 bases. Looked up from germline, CDR1 is SQVTM and CDR2 is ANQGSEA. The CDR3 has 13 residues. CDR3 nucleotides: TGCAGCGTTCCAGGGAGGGGCTACAATGAGCAGTTCTTC. This encodes CSVPGRGYNEQFF.

The chain carries TRBV7-2 and TRBJ2-3; the D gene is possibly TRBD2 (6 bases). CDR1 is SGHTA, CDR2 FQGNSA, per germline. The CDR3 contains 15 residues. The germline V and J ends were trimmed by 3 bases and 0 bases, with 10 bases remaining between them. Written as DNA, the CDR3 is TGTGCCAGCAGCTTGGGCGGGACTAGCACAGATACGCAGTATTTT. It specifies CASSLGGTSTDTQYF.

The genes are TRBV15 and TRBJ2-7, with 9 positions matching TRBD2. Per the germline V gene, CDR1 is LNHNV and CDR2 is YYDKDF (reference sequence). CDR3 length equals 16 residues. Trimming removed 1 base from V and 2 bases from J; junction bases left unmatched: 6. The CDR3 bases are TGTGCCACCAGCAGAGTTGCGGCTAGCGGGACCTACGAGCAGTACTTC. It encodes CATSRVAASGTYEQYF.

The chain uses TRBV10-3 and TRBJ2-3; D is possibly TRBD1 (6 bases). Looked up from germline, CDR1 is ENHRY and CDR2 is SYGVKD. The CDR3 has 11 amino acids. V lost 6 bases and J 11 bases, leaving 12 bases between the germline ends. CDR3 sequence: CAIRHTGLQYF. The CDR3, as DNA: TGTGCCATCAGGCACACAGGGCTGCAGTATTTT.

On this clone: This same CDR3 is encoded by further DNA sequences in the sample. V and J are TRBV18 and TRBJ2-7; D uncertain. Germline V gene sequence: CDR1 KGHSH, CDR2 LQKENI. V lost 6 bases to trimming and J lost 4 bases, with 10 bases between them. The CDR3 contains 12 residues. CDR3 coding DNA: TGTGCCAGCTCGCTAGTGGGATACGAGCAGTACTTC. Protein: CASSLVGYEQYF.